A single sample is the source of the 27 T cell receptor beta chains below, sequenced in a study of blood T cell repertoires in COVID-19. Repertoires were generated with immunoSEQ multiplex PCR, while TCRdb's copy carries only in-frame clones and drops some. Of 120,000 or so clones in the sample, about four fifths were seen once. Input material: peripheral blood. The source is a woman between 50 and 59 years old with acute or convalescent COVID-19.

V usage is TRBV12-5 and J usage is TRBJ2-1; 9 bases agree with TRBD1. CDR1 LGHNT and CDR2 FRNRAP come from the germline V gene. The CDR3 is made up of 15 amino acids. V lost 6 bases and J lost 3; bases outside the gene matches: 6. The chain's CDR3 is CASGPRTGVYNEQFF. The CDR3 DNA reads TGTGCTAGTGGCCCTCGGACAGGGGTCTACAATGAGCAGTTCTTC.

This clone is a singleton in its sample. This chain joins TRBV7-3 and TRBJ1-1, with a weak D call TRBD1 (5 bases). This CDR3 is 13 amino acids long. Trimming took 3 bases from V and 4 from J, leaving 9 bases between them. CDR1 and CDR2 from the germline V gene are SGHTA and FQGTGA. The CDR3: CASSLGGTTEAFF. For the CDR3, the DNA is TGTGCCAGCAGCTTGGGGGGGACCACTGAAGCTTTCTTT. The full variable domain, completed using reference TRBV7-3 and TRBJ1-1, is GAGVSQTPSNKVTEKGKYVELRCDPISGHTALYWYRQSLGQGPEFLIYFQGTGAADDSGLPNDRFFAVRPEGSVSTLKIQRTERGDSAVYLCASSLGGTTEAFFGQGTRLTVV.

The CDR3 here is CASSYSAGSNQPQHF. The CDR3 bases are TGTGCCAGCAGTTACTCCGCGGGTAGCAATCAGCCCCAGCATTTT. This chain links TRBV6-5 with TRBJ1-5; D is unclear. Germline CDR1 reads MNHEY; CDR2 reads SVGAGI. The CDR3 has 15 amino acids. The ends were cut back, 0 bases at V and 0 bases at J, with 6 bases in the middle.

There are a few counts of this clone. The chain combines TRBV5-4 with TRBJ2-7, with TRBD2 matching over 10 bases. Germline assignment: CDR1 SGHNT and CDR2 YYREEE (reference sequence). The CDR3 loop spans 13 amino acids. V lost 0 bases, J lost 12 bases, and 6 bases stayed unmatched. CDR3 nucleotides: TGTGCCAGCAGCTTGGGTACTAGCGGGGAGGGGTACTTC. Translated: CASSLGTSGEGYF.

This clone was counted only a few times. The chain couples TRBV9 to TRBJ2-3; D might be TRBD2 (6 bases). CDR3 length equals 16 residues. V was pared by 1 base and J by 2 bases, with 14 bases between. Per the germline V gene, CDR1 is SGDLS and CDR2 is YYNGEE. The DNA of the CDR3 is TGTGCCAGCAGCGTATTCGCCGGGGGAGACACAGATACGCAGTATTTT. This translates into CASSVFAGGDTDTQYF.

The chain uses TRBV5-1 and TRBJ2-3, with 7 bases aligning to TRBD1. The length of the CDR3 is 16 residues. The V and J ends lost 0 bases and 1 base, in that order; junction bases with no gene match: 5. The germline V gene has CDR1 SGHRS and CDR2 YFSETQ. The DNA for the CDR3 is TGCGCCAGCAGCTTGGTGGGGACAGTACGCACAGATACGCAGTATTTT. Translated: CASSLVGTVRTDTQYF.

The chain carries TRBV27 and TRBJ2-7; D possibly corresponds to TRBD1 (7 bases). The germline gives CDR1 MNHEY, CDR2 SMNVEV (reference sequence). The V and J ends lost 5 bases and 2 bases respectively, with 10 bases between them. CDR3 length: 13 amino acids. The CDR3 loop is CASSGRGAYEQYF. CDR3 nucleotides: TGTGCCAGCAGTGGCAGGGGGGCCTACGAGCAGTACTTC.

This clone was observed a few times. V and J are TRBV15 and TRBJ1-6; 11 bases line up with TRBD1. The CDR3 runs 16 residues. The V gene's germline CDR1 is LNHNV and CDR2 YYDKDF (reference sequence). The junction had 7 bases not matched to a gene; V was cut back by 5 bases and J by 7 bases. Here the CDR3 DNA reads TGTGCCACCAGCGATCCGGGACAGGGGGAGAATTCACCCCTCCACTTT. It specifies CATSDPGQGENSPLHF.

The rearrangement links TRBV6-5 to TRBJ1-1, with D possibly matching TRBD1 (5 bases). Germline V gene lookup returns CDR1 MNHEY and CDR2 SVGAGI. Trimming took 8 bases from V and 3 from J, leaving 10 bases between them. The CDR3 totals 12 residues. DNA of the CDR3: TGTGCCAGCCAGGACATTGACACTGAAGCTTTCTTT. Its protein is CASQDIDTEAFF.

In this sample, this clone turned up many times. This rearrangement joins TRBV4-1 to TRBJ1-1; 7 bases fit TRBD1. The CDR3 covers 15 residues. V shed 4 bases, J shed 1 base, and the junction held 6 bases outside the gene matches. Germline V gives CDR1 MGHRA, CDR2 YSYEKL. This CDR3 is CASSPETGRNTEAFF. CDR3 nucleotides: TGCGCCAGCAGCCCAGAGACAGGGAGGAACACTGAAGCTTTCTTT.

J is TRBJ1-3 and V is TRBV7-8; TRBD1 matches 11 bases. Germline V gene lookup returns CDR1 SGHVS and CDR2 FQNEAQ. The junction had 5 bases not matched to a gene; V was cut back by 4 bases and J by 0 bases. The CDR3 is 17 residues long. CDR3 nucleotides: TGTGCCAGCAGCTATTTGGGGACAGGGGGCTCTGGAAACACCATATATTTT. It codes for CASSYLGTGGSGNTIYF.

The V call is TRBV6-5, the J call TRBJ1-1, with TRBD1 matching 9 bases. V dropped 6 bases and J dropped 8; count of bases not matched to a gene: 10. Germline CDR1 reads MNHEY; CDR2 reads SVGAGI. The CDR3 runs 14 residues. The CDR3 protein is CASRTGGGLQEAFF. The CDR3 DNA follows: TGTGCCAGCAGAACAGGGGGCGGCCTCCAGGAAGCTTTCTTT.

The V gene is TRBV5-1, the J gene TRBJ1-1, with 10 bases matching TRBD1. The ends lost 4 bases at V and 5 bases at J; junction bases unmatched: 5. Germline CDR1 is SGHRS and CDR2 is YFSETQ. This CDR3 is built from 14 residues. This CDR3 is CASSPRDRGTEAFF. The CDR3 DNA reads TGCGCCAGCAGCCCCCGGGACAGGGGAACTGAAGCTTTCTTT.

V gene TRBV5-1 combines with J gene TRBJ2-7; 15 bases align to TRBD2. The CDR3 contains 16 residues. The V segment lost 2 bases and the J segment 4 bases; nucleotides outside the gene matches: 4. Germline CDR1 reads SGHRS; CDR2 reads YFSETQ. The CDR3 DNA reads TGCGCCAGCAGCTTAGGACTAGCGGGGGGGTTGTACGAGCAGTACTTC. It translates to CASSLGLAGGLYEQYF.

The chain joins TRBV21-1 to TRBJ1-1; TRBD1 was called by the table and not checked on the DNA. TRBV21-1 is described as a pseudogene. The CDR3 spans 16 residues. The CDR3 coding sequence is TGTGCCAGCAGCAAACAAATGCAGGGTCGCGGCACTGAAGCTTTCTTT. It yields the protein CASSKQMQGRGTEAFF.

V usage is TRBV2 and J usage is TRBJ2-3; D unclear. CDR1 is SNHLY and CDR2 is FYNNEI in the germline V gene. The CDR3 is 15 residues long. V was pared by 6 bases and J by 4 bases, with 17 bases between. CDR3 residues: CASRPTTSFSDTQYF. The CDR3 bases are TGTGCCAGCAGGCCAACTACCTCCTTTTCAGATACGCAGTATTTT.

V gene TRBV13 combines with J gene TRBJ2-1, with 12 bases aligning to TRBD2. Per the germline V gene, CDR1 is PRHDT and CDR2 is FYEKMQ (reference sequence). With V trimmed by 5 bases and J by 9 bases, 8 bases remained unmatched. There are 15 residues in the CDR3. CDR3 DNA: TGTGCCAGCAGCGCCGGGACTAGCGGGTTTCGTGAGCAGTTCTTC. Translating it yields CASSAGTSGFREQFF.

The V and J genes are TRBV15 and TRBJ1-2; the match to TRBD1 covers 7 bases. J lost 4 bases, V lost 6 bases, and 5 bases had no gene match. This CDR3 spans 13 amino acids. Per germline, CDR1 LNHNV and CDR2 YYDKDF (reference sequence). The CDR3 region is CATRTGNAYGYTF. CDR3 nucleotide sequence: TGTGCCACCAGGACAGGGAACGCCTATGGCTACACCTTC.

The CDR3 DNA is TGTGCCAGCAGCCCAGGGACAGTTATAACCTATGGCTACACCTTC. Protein sequence: CASSPGTVITYGYTF. The chain links TRBV7-9 to TRBJ1-2, with 7 bases aligning to TRBD1. There are 15 residues in the CDR3. CDR1 SEHNR and CDR2 FQNEAQ come from the germline V gene (reference sequence). J gave up 4 bases and V 5 bases, and 10 bases lay outside the gene matches.

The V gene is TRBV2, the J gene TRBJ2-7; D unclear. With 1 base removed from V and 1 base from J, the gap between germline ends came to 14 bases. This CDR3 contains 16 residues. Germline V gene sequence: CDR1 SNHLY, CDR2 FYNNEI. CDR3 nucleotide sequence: TGTGCCAGCAGTGAAGAAGGATCCTGGCGGTCCTACGAGCAGTACTTC. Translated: CASSEEGSWRSYEQYF.

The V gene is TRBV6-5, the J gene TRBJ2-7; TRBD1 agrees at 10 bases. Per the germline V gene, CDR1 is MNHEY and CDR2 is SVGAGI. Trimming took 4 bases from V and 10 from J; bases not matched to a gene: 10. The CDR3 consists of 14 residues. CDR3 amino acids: CASSSTGGPRNQYF. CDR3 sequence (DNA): TGTGCCAGCAGTTCGACAGGGGGCCCAAGGAATCAGTACTTC.

CDR3 DNA: TGTGCCAGCAGTTTAACAAAGAACACCGGGGAGCTGTTTTTT. Amino acid sequence: CASSLTKNTGELFF. The gene calls are TRBV27 and TRBJ2-2, with D uncertain. The V gene's germline CDR1 is MNHEY and CDR2 SMNVEV (reference sequence). The CDR3 has 14 residues. Trimming pared 2 bases from V and 1 base from J, leaving 5 bases between.

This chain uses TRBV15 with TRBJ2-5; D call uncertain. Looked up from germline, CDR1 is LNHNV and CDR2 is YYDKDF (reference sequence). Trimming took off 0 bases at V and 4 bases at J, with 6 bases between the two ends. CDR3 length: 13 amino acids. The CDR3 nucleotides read TGTGCCACCAGCAGAGATACTGTAGAGACCCAGTACTTC. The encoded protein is CATSRDTVETQYF.

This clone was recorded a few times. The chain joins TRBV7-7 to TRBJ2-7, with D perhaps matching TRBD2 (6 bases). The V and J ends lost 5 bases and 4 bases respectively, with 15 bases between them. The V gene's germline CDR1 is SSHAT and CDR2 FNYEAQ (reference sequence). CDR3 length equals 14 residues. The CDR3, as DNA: TGTGCCAGCAGCGCCGGCGGAGGGAAGTACGAGCAGTACTTC. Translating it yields CASSAGGGKYEQYF.

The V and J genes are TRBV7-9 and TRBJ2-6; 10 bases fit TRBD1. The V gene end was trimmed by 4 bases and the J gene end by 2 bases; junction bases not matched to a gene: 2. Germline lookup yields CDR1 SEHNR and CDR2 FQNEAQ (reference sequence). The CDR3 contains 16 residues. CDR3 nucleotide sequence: TGTGCCAGCAGCTCCGGGACAGGGGCTGGGGCCAACGTCCTGACTTTC. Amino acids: CASSSGTGAGANVLTF.

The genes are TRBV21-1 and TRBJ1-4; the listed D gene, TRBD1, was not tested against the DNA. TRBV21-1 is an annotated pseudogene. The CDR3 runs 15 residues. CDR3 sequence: CASSARQGAGEKLFF. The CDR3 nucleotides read TGTGCCAGCAGCGCCCGACAGGGGGCGGGTGAAAAACTGTTTTTT.

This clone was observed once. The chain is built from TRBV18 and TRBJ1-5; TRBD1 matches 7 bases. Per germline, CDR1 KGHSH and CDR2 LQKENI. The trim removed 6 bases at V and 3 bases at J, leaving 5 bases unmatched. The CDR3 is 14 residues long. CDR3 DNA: TGTGCCAGCTCTCAAGACAGGGCCAATCAGCCCCAGCATTTT. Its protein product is CASSQDRANQPQHF.